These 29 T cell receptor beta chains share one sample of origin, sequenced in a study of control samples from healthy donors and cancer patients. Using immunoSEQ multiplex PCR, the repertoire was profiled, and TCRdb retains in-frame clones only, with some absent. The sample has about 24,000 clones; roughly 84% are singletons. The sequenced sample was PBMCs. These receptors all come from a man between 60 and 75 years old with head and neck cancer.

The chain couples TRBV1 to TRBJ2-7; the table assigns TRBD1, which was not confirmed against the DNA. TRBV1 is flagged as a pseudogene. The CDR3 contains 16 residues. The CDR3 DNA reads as TGCACCAGCAGCCAAGATGGGACAGAGACCTCCTACGAGCAGTACTTC. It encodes CTSSQDGTETSYEQYF.

The CDR3 is CASSRDREGSPLHF. In DNA, the CDR3 is TGTGCCAGCAGCCGGGACAGGGAAGGTTCACCCCTCCACTTT. The V gene is TRBV7-8, the J gene TRBJ1-6; 9 nucleotides align to TRBD1. Germline assignment: CDR1 SGHVS and CDR2 FQNEAQ. V lost 5 bases to trimming and J lost 9 bases; unmatched junction nucleotides: 5. This CDR3 has 14 amino acids.

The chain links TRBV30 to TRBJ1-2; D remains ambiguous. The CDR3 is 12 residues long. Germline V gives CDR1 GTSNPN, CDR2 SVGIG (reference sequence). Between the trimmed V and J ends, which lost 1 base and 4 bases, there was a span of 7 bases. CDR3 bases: TGTGCCTGGAGTGCGGTTGGCTATGGCTACACCTTC. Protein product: CAWSAVGYGYTF. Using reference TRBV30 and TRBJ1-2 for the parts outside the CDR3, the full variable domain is SQTIHQWPATLVQPVGSPLSLECTVEGTSNPNLYWYRQAAGRGLQLLFYSVGIGQISSEVPQNLSASRPQDRQFILSSKKLLLSDSGFYLCAWSAVGYGYTFGSGTRLTVV.

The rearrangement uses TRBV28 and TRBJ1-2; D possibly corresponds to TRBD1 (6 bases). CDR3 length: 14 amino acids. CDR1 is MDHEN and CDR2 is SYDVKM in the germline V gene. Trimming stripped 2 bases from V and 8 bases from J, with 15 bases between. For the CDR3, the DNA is TGTGCCAGCAGTTTAGAGGGGGGAATACAAGGCTACACCTTC. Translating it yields CASSLEGGIQGYTF.

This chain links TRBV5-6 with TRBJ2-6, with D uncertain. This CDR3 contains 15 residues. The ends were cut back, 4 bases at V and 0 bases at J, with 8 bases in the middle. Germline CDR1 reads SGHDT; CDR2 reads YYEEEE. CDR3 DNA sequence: TGTGCCAGCAGCCGACCGGTCTCTGGGGCCAACGTCCTGACTTTC. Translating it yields CASSRPVSGANVLTF.

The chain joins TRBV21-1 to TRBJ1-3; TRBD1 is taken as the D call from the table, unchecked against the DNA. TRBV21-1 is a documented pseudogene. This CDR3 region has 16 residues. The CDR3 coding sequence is TGTGCCAGCAGCCTATGCGGACAGGGGGCTGGAAACACCATATATTTT. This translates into CASSLCGQGAGNTIYF.

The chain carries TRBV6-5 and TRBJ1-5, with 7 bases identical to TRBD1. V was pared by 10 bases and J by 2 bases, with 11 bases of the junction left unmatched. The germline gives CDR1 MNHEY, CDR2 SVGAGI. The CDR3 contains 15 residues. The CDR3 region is CATGVARGGNQPQHF. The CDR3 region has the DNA TGTGCCACCGGAGTGGCCAGGGGGGGCAATCAGCCCCAGCATTTT.

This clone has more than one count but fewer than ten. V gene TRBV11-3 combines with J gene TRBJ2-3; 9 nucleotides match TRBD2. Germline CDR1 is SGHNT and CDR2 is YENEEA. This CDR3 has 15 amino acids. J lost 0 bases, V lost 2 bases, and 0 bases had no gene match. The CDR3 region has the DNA TGTGCCAGCAGCTTACTAGCGGGGAGCACAGATACGCAGTATTTT. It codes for CASSLLAGSTDTQYF.

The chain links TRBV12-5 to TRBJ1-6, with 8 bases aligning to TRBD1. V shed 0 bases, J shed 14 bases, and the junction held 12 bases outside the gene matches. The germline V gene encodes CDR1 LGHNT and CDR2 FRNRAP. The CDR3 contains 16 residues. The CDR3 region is CASGLVPRDRFLALHF. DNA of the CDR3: TGTGCTAGTGGTTTGGTACCAAGGGACAGGTTTCTGGCCCTCCACTTT.

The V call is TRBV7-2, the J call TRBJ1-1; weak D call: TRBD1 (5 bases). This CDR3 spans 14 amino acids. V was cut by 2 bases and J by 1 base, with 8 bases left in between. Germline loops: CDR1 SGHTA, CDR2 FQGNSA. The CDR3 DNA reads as TGTGCCAGCAGCTTAAATGGGGCGAACACTGAAGCTTTCTTT. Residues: CASSLNGANTEAFF. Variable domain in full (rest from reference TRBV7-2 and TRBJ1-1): GAGVSQSPSNKVTEKGKDVELRCDPISGHTALYWYRQSLGQGLEFLIYFQGNSAPDKSGLPSDRFSAERTGGSVSTLTIQRTQQEDSAVYLCASSLNGANTEAFFGQGTRLTVV.

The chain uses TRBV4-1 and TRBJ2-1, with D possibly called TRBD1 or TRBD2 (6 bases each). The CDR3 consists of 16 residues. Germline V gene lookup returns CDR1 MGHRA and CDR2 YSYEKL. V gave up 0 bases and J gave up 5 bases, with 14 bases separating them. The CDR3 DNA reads TGCGCCAGCAGCCAAGATAGCCGGGGGCGCAACAATGAGCAGTTCTTC. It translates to CASSQDSRGRNNEQFF.

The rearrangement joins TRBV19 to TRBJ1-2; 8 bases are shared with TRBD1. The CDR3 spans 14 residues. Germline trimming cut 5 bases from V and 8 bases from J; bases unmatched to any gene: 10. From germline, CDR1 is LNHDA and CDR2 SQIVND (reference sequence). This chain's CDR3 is CASSLQGAGRGYTF. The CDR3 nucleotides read TGTGCCAGTAGTCTCCAGGGGGCGGGACGCGGCTACACCTTC.

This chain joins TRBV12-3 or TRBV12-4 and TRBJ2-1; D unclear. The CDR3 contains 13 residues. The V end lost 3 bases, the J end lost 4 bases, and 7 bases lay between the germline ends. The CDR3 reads CASSLVGYNEQFF. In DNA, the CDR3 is TGTGCCAGCAGTTTGGTAGGTTACAATGAGCAGTTCTTC.

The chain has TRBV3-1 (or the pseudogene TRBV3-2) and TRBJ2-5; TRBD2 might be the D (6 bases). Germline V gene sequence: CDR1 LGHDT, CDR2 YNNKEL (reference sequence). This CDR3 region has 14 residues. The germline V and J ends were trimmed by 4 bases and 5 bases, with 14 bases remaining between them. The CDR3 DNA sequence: TGTGCCAGCAGCCCCCGGGGGTGGGGGGAGACCCAGTACTTC. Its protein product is CASSPRGWGETQYF.

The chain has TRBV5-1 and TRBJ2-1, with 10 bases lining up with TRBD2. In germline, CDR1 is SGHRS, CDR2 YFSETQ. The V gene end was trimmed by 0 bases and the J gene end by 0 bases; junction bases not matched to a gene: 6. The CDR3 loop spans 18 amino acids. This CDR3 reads CASSLAPLAGSSYNEQFF. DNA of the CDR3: TGCGCCAGCAGCTTGGCCCCACTAGCGGGGAGCTCCTACAATGAGCAGTTCTTC.

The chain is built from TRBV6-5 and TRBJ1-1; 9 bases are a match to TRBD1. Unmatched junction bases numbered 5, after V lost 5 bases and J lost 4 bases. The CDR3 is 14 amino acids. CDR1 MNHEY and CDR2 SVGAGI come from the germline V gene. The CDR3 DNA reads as TGTGCCAGCAGTCTCGGGACAGGGATCACTGAAGCTTTCTTT. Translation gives CASSLGTGITEAFF.

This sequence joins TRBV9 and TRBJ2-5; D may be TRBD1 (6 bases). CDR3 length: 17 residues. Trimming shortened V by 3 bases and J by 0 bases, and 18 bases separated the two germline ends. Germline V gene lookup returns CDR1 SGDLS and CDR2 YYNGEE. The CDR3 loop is CASSASDSPIYQETQYF. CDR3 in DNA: TGTGCCAGCAGCGCTTCGGACAGCCCCATCTACCAAGAGACCCAGTACTTC.

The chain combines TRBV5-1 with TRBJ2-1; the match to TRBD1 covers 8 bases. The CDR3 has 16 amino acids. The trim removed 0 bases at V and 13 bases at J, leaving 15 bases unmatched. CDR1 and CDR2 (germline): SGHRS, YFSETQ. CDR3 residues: CASSLASTGAGSVQFF. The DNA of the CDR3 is TGCGCCAGCAGCTTGGCATCGACAGGGGCGGGGAGTGTACAGTTCTTC.

CDR3 nucleotides: TGTGCCAGCAGCTCGGGACTAGCGGGCACAGATACGCAGTATTTT. This codes for CASSSGLAGTDTQYF. The rearrangement uses TRBV5-4 and TRBJ2-3; TRBD2 matches at 11 bases. Germline CDR1 reads SGHNT; CDR2 reads YYREEE (reference sequence). This CDR3 is built from 15 residues. V shed 3 bases and J 1 base; nucleotides not matched to a gene: 1.

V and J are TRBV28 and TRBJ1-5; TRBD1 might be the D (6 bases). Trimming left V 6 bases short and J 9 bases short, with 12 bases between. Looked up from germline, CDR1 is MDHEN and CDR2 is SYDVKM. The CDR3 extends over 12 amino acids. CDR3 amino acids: CASRAGVRPQHF. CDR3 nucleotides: TGTGCCAGCAGGGCAGGGGTTCGGCCCCAGCATTTT.

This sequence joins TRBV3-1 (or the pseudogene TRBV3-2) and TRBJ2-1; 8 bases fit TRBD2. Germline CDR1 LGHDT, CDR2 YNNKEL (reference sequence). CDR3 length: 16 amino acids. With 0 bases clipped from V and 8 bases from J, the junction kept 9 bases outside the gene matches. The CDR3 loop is CASSQEGTRMAHEQFF. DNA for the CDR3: TGTGCCAGCAGCCAAGAGGGGACTAGGATGGCCCATGAGCAGTTCTTC.

This CDR3 is CASSPPRTGLGMAYGYTF. The CDR3 DNA reads TGTGCCAGCAGTCCACCTAGGACAGGGTTAGGAATGGCCTATGGCTACACCTTC. The V gene is TRBV2, the J gene TRBJ1-2, with 8 bases that match TRBD1. The V gene end was trimmed by 5 bases and the J gene end by 4 bases; junction bases not matched to a gene: 18. Germline CDR1 SNHLY, CDR2 FYNNEI. This CDR3 comprises 18 residues.

As DNA, the CDR3 is TGTGCCACCAGCAGAGGGGGGACAGGCTTGACAATTGGGGAGACCCAGTACTTC. Its translation is CATSRGGTGLTIGETQYF. This sequence joins TRBV15 and TRBJ2-5; 8 nucleotides align to TRBD1. CDR3 length: 18 residues. Per germline, CDR1 LNHNV and CDR2 YYDKDF (reference sequence). With 1 base clipped from V and 5 bases from J, the junction kept 15 bases outside the gene matches.

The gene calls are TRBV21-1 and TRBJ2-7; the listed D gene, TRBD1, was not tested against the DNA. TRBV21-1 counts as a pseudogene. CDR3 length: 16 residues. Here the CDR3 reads CASSKADPQVLNEQYF. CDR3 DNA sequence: TGTGCCAGCAGCAAAGCAGACCCTCAGGTATTGAACGAGCAGTACTTC.

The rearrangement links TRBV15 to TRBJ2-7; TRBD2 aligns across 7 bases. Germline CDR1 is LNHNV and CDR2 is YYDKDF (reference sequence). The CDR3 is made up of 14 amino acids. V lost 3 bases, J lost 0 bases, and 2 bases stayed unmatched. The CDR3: CATSRGGTSYEQYF. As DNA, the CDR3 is TGTGCCACCAGCAGGGGGGGGACCTCCTACGAGCAGTACTTC.

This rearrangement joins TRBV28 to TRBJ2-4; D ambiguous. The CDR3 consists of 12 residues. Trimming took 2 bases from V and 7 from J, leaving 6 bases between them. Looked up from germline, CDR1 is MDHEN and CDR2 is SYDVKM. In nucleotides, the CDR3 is TGTGCCAGCAGTTTAGAGTATAACATTCAGTACTTC. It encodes CASSLEYNIQYF.

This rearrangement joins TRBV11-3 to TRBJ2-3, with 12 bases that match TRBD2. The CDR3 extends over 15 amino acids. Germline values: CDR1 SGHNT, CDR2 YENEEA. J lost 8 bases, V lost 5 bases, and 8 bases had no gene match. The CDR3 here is CASSPLAGGLGTQYF. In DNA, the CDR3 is TGTGCCAGCAGCCCTCTAGCGGGAGGGCTAGGTACGCAGTATTTT.

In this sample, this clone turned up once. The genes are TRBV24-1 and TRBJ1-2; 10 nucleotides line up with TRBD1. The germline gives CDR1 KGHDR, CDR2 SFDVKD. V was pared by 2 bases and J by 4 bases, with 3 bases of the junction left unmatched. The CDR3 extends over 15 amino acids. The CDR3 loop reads CATSDSRTGGYGYTF. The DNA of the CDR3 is TGTGCCACCAGTGATTCCCGGACAGGGGGCTATGGCTACACCTTC.

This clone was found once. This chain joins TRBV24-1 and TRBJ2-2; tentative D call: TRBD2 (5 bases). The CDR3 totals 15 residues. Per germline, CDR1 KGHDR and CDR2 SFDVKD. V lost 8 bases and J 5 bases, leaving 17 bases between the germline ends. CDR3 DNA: TGTGCCACCACCGTAAAGAGGGTGTGGACCGGGGAGCTGTTTTTT. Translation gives CATTVKRVWTGELFF.